These 19 T cell receptor beta chains originate from one sample sequenced in a study of blood T cell repertoires in COVID-19. The assay was immunoSEQ multiplex PCR, and TCRdb's table has in-frame clones only and misses some. The sample comprises approximately 410,000 clones, roughly 88% of which are singletons, and over 1.3% rests with the top ten. The sequencing input was peripheral blood. The source of these receptors is a woman aged 30 to 39 with active or convalescent COVID-19.

The chain uses TRBV7-7 and TRBJ2-5; no clear D. There are 16 residues in the CDR3. The germline V and J ends were trimmed by 1 base and 2 bases, with 14 bases remaining between them. Per germline, CDR1 SSHAT and CDR2 FNYEAQ (reference sequence). CDR3 loop: CASSLGVWRAQETQYF. CDR3 bases: TGTGCCAGCAGCTTAGGCGTGTGGAGAGCACAAGAGACCCAGTACTTC.

V usage is TRBV4-1 and J usage is TRBJ1-1; D might be TRBD1 (6 bases). Germline loops: CDR1 MGHRA, CDR2 YSYEKL. V lost 2 bases and J 4 bases, leaving 14 bases between the germline ends. The CDR3 consists of 15 residues. The CDR3, as DNA: TGCGCCAGCAGCCAAACGTGGACAGACGCCACTGAAGCTTTCTTT. Its protein is CASSQTWTDATEAFF.

This clone came up once. The chain links TRBV7-9 to TRBJ2-5, with 8 bases aligning to TRBD2. The J segment lost 4 bases and the V segment lost 4 bases, leaving 5 bases of the junction unmatched. The CDR3 runs to 14 residues. The germline CDR1 and CDR2 sequences are SEHNR and FQNEAQ (reference sequence). CDR3 sequence (DNA): TGTGCCAGCAGCTATGGGACTAGGGGAGAGACCCAGTACTTC. Amino acid sequence: CASSYGTRGETQYF. Using reference TRBV7-9 and TRBJ2-5 for the parts outside the CDR3, the full variable domain is DTGVSQNPRHKITKRGQNVTFRCDPISEHNRLYWYRQTLGQGPEFLTYFQNEAQLEKSRLLSDRFSAERPKGSFSTLEIQRTEQGDSAMYLCASSYGTRGETQYFGPGTRLLVL.

V usage is TRBV10-3 and J usage is TRBJ2-3; 12 bases are shared with TRBD2. The ends lost 4 bases at V and 5 bases at J; junction bases unmatched: 10. Germline V gene lookup returns CDR1 ENHRY and CDR2 SYGVKD. CDR3 length equals 17 residues. In DNA, the CDR3 is TGTGCCATCAGTGGCTCGGCTAGCGGGGGGGCCGTAGATACGCAGTATTTT. It is translated as CAISGSASGGAVDTQYF.

V usage is TRBV7-9 and J usage is TRBJ2-1; 7 nucleotides line up with TRBD2. Germline V gene data show CDR1 as SEHNR and CDR2 as FQNEAQ (reference sequence). Trimming at V came to 1 base and at J to 2 bases, leaving 8 bases not matched to a gene. The CDR3 is 17 residues long. The CDR3 spells CASSLGCSGGTYNEQFF. CDR3 DNA sequence: TGTGCCAGCAGCTTAGGTTGTTCGGGAGGAACCTACAATGAGCAGTTCTTC.

V gene TRBV5-1 combines with J gene TRBJ2-7; 9 bases are shared with TRBD1. The CDR3 is made up of 16 amino acids. Germline values: CDR1 SGHRS, CDR2 YFSETQ. With 4 bases clipped from V and 3 bases from J, the junction kept 11 bases outside the gene matches. Here the CDR3 reads CASSSGDRVNLYEQYF. The CDR3 bases are TGCGCCAGCAGCAGCGGGGACAGGGTCAATCTCTACGAGCAGTACTTC.

This chain connects TRBV6-4 to TRBJ1-2, with D tentatively TRBD1 (5 bases). Germline CDR1 MRHNA, CDR2 SNTAGT. This CDR3 contains 15 residues. V was trimmed by 7 bases and J by 4 bases, leaving 19 bases between them. CDR3 loop: CASKNVGLPLYGYTF. The CDR3 nucleotides read TGTGCCAGCAAGAATGTGGGGCTACCCCTCTATGGCTACACCTTC.

The chain couples TRBV28 to TRBJ1-5, with 11 bases matching TRBD1. The trim removed 4 bases at V and 6 bases at J, leaving 2 bases unmatched. This CDR3 region has 14 residues. The V gene's germline CDR1 is MDHEN and CDR2 SYDVKM. CDR3 sequence (DNA): TGTGCCAGCAGTTCCGGGACAGGGGGTCAGCCCCAGCATTTT. This gives the protein CASSSGTGGQPQHF.

The V call is TRBV19, the J call TRBJ1-2; D call uncertain. The CDR3 is 13 residues long. Trimming removed 3 bases from V and 8 bases from J, with 13 bases in between. Per germline, CDR1 LNHDA and CDR2 SQIVND (reference sequence). CDR3 sequence: CASSMTTGTGYTF. The CDR3 DNA reads TGTGCCAGTAGTATGACGACGGGAACCGGCTACACCTTC. Complete variable domain (other parts from reference TRBV19 and TRBJ1-2): DGGITQSPKYLFRKEGQNVTLSCEQNLNHDAMYWYRQDPGQGLRLIYYSQIVNDFQKGDIAEGYSVSREKKESFPLTVTSAQKNPTAFYLCASSMTTGTGYTFGSGTRLTVV.

Notes on this clone: At one end the junction does not follow the germline gene, possibly because of a read error. The genes are TRBV7-2 and TRBJ1-1; no definite D call. This CDR3 is 13 amino acids long. Germline V gene lookup returns CDR1 SGHTA and CDR2 FQGNSA. The CDR3 reads CASSLAPPAEAFF. The CDR3 DNA reads TGTGCCAGCAGCCTAGCTCCACCAGCGGAAGCTTTCTTT.

This chain links TRBV5-1 with TRBJ2-1; possible D gene TRBD2, 5 bases. Germline CDR1 is SGHRS and CDR2 is YFSETQ. There are 15 residues in the CDR3. Trimming stripped 2 bases from V and 9 bases from J, with 18 bases between. The CDR3 region has the DNA TGCGCCAGCAGCTTATCCGGGCCTCCGGCGGGTGAGCAGTTCTTC. Translation gives CASSLSGPPAGEQFF.

The chain links TRBV15 to TRBJ2-1, with 11 bases aligning to TRBD2. Germline assignment: CDR1 LNHNV and CDR2 YYDKDF (reference sequence). This CDR3 region has 16 residues. V lost 5 bases to trimming and J lost 4 bases; unmatched junction nucleotides: 7. CDR3 coding DNA: TGTGCCACCAGCGGGGGCGTAGCGGGAGGGTACAATGAGCAGTTCTTC. Its translation is CATSGGVAGGYNEQFF.

This clone was seen once. The chain combines TRBV19 with TRBJ2-1; perhaps TRBD2 as D (7 bases). Germline CDR1 reads LNHDA; CDR2 reads SQIVND (reference sequence). Trimming removed 9 bases from V and 5 bases from J, with 14 bases in between. CDR3 length: 13 residues. The CDR3 nucleotides are TGTGCCAGCGGGGGGCCCACGGACAATGAGCAGTTCTTC. Encoded protein: CASGGPTDNEQFF.

Here the CDR3 DNA reads TGTGCCAGCAGTCCCCGGACAGGGGGAGGTGGAAACACCATATATTTT. Its protein is CASSPRTGGGGNTIYF. This chain connects TRBV28 to TRBJ1-3; TRBD1 aligns across 10 bases. Germline values: CDR1 MDHEN, CDR2 SYDVKM. Trimming cost V 5 bases and J 3 bases; bases outside gene matches: 7. The length of the CDR3 is 16 residues.

The V gene is TRBV6-6, the J gene TRBJ1-5, with 8 bases that match TRBD1. There are 16 residues in the CDR3. Germline CDR1 reads MNHNY; CDR2 reads SVGAGI (reference sequence). With V trimmed by 6 bases and J by 4 bases, 11 bases remained unmatched. DNA for the CDR3: TGTGCCAGCAGCCCGCGGACAGGGTTTGCAAATCAGCCCCAGCATTTT. Protein sequence: CASSPRTGFANQPQHF.

The rearrangement joins TRBV5-1 to TRBJ2-1; 7 nucleotides agree with TRBD2. In germline, CDR1 is SGHRS, CDR2 YFSETQ. Trimming took 1 base from V and 5 from J; bases not matched to a gene: 6. The length of the CDR3 is 15 residues. The CDR3 spells CASSLRSGENNEQFF. The CDR3 bases are TGCGCCAGCAGCTTGCGGAGCGGGGAAAACAATGAGCAGTTCTTC.

V usage is TRBV5-8 and J usage is TRBJ1-4, with D unclear. V was pared by 2 bases and J by 4 bases, with 12 bases between. Germline CDR1 SGHTS, CDR2 YDEGEE. The CDR3 spans 15 residues. In DNA, the CDR3 is TGTGCCAGCAGCTTAGTTCAGGCCCTTAATGAAAAACTGTTTTTT. Protein sequence: CASSLVQALNEKLFF.

V and J are TRBV5-4 and TRBJ2-5, with D possibly being TRBD2 (6 bases). Trimming removed 5 bases from V and 1 base from J, with 15 bases in between. The germline V gene has CDR1 SGHNT and CDR2 YYREEE (reference sequence). The CDR3 extends over 15 amino acids. CDR3 amino acids: CASSFISGSQETQYF. CDR3 nucleotide sequence: TGTGCCAGCAGTTTTATTAGCGGCTCCCAAGAGACCCAGTACTTC.

The chain employs TRBV3-1 (or the pseudogene TRBV3-2) and TRBJ1-2; 10 nucleotides agree with TRBD1. CDR3 length equals 18 residues. The germline V gene encodes CDR1 LGHDT and CDR2 YNNKEL (reference sequence). The trim removed 5 bases at V and 6 bases at J, leaving 18 bases unmatched. CDR3 amino acids: CASSNIHGQGGLLDGYTF. The CDR3 DNA sequence: TGTGCCAGCAGCAACATACATGGACAGGGGGGGTTATTAGATGGCTACACCTTC.